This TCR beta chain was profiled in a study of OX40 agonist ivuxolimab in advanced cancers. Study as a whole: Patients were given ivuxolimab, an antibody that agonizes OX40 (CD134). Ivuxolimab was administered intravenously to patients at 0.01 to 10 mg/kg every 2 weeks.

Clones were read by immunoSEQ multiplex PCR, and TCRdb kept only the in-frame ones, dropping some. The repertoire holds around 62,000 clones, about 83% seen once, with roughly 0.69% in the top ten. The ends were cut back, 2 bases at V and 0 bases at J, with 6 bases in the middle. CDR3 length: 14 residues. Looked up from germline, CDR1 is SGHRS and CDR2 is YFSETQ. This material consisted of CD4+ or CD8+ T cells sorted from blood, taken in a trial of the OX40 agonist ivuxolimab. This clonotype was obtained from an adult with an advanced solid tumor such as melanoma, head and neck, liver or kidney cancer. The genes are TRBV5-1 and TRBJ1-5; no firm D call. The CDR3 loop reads CASSFDGSNQPQHF. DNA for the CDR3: TGCGCCAGCAGCTTTGATGGTAGCAATCAGCCCCAGCATTTT.